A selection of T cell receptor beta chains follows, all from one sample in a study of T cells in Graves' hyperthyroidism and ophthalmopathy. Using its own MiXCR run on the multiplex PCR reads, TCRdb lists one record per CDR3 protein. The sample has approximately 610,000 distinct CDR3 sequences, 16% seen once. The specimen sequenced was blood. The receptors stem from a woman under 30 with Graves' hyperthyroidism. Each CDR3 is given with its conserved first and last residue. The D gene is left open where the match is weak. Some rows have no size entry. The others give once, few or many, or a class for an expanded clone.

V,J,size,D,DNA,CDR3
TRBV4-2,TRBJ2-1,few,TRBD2,TGTGCCAGCAGCCAGGGACTAGCGGGGGGCCCCGTCCTTAATGAGCAGTTCTTC,CASSQGLAGGPVLNEQFF
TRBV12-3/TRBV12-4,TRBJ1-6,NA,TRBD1,TGTGCCAGCAGTTTTTCTGTGGGACAGGGGGACTCACCCCTCCACTTT,CASSFSVGQGDSPLHF
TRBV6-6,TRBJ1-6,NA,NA,TGTGCCAGCAGTTACTGGTCAGTCGATAATTCACCCCTCCACTTT,CASSYWSVDNSPLHF
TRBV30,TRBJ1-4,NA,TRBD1,TGTGCCCGGGACAGCGCGGGGGAAAAACTGTTTTTT,CARDSAGEKLFF
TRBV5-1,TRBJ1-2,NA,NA,TGCGCCAGCAGCTTGGGGGGGCGACAGTATGGCTACACCTTC,CASSLGGRQYGYTF
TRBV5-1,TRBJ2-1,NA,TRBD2,TGCGCCAGCAGCACCCTAGCGGGGGTCTCCTACAATGAGCAGTTCTTC,CASSTLAGVSYNEQFF
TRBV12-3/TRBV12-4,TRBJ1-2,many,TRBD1,TGTGCCAGCAGTACCCGGACAGGGGGACGCTATGGCTACACCTTC,CASSTRTGGRYGYTF
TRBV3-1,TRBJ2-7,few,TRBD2,TGTGCCAGCAGCCAAGGCCAGACTAGCGGGCTTCGTTACGAGCAGTACTTC,CASSQGQTSGLRYEQYF
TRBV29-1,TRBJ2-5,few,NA,TGCAGCGTGCGGGTGGGGGCTCAAGAGACCCAGTACTTC,CSVRVGAQETQYF
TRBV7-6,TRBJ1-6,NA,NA,TGTGCCAGCAGCGACGGTCGCCCCGGTGTGAATTCACCCCTCCACTTT,CASSDGRPGVNSPLHF
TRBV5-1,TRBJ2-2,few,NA,TGCGCCAGCAGCTTGGTTACTGTTTTTCACCCGTCGGATTACACCGGGGAGCTGTTTTTT,CASSLVTVFHPSDYTGELFF
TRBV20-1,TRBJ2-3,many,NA,TGCAGTGCGAACAGGGTAGTGGGGGCAGATACGCAGTATTTT,CSANRVVGADTQYF
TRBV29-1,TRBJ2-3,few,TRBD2,TGCAGCGTTGAGCTAGCGGGGGGCTTTGGGGATACGCAGTATTTT,CSVELAGGFGDTQYF
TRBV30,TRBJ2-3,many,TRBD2,TGTGCCTGGAGTGGTTTGGGTGGTTCTAGCGGGAGTGCAGATACGCAGTATTTT,CAWSGLGGSSGSADTQYF
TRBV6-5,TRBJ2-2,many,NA,TGTGCCAGCAGTTACGTGATGAACACCGGGGAGCTGTTTTTT,CASSYVMNTGELFF
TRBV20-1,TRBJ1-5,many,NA,TGCAGTGCTAGAGATGGCAGGCCCAGACAGTTGGGTCAGCCCCAGCATTTT,CSARDGRPRQLGQPQHF
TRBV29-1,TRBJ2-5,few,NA,TGCAGCGTTGAACGTGGGGAAGAGACCCAGTACTTC,CSVERGEETQYF
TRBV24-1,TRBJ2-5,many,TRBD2,TGTGCCACCAGTTACGGAGCGGGGATTAAAGAGACCCAGTACTTC,CATSYGAGIKETQYF